The 28 T cell receptor beta chains given below trace back to one sample, sequenced in a study of post-analysis software for immune sequencing data. Presence of unique molecular identifiers characterized the TCR beta cDNA libraries. TCRdb analysed the PCR reads with MiXCR anew, one entry per CDR3 protein. Of around 440,000 distinct CDR3 sequences in the sample, roughly 46% were seen once. Their antigens remain unidentified. General study results and limits: Four to six TRBV segments, including TRBV5-6, TRBV5-1 and TRBV20-1, were more frequent in patients than controls.

The material sequenced was blood. These receptors were collected from a girl aged 10-17 years with multiple sclerosis.

The chain employs TRBV29-1 and TRBJ1-1; no firm D call. V lost 7 bases and J lost 1, with 16 bases in between. There are 14 residues in the CDR3. Germline-derived CDR1 and CDR2 are SQVTM and ANQGSEA. CDR3 DNA: TGCAGCGCCTCGACGGGGTCCGGGAACACTGAAGCTTTCTTT. This gives the protein CSASTGSGNTEAFF.

With regard to this clonotype: The germline gene is not matched at one end of the junction; a read error may be the cause. V usage is TRBV29-1 and J usage is TRBJ2-7, with 11 bases matching TRBD2. The germline V gene encodes CDR1 SQVTM and CDR2 ANQGSEA. This CDR3 region has 14 residues. The chain's CDR3 is CGVPTSGSSYEQYF. The CDR3 DNA sequence: TGCGGCGTTCCAACTAGCGGGAGCTCCTACGAGCAGTACTTC.

The V call is TRBV4-2, the J call TRBJ2-5, with 13 bases lining up with TRBD2. The germline CDR1 and CDR2 sequences are LGHNA and YNFKEQ. The trim removed 4 bases at V and 2 bases at J, leaving 13 bases unmatched. This CDR3 is built from 19 residues. CDR3 sequence: CASSPRTSGRWGNQETQYF. CDR3 coding DNA: TGTGCCAGCAGCCCCCGGACTAGCGGGAGATGGGGAAATCAAGAGACCCAGTACTTC.

This clonotype was counted a few times. The gene calls are TRBV20-1 and TRBJ2-5; 10 positions agree with TRBD1. Gene TRBJ2-7 matches the end of the DNA better, so the J call may be wrong. The CDR3 extends over 14 amino acids. CDR1 and CDR2 (germline): DFQATT, SNEGSKA (reference sequence). The CDR3 loop is CSASRDRGTYEQYF. CDR3 nucleotides: TGCAGTGCTTCTCGGGACAGGGGAACATACGAGCAGTACTTC.

This rearrangement joins TRBV6-5 to TRBJ2-7, with TRBD2 matching 8 bases. Germline V CDR1 and CDR2: MNHEY, SVGAGI. The V and J ends lost 0 bases and 7 bases, in that order; junction bases with no gene match: 14. The CDR3 is 17 residues long. As DNA, the CDR3 is TGTGCCAGCAGTTACTCGAAGTCTAGCGGGTTCCTCAGAGAGCAGTACTTC. It translates to CASSYSKSSGFLREQYF.

The table lists this clonotype with a count of one. The chain has TRBV12-3 or TRBV12-4 and TRBJ2-3, with D uncertain. Trimming cost V 5 bases and J 1 base, with 10 bases left between them. This CDR3 has 14 residues. This chain's CDR3 is CASSPLRGTDTQYF. The CDR3 DNA follows: TGTGCCAGCAGTCCTCTCCGGGGCACAGATACGCAGTATTTT.

The V and J genes are TRBV2 and TRBJ2-7, with D possibly being TRBD1 (6 bases). Trimming took off 8 bases at V and 0 bases at J, with 14 bases between the two ends. The CDR3 sequence is 14 residues long. The germline CDR1 and CDR2 sequences are SNHLY and FYNNEI. The CDR3 reads CASRTDASSYEQYF. In DNA, the CDR3 is TGTGCCAGCCGGACAGATGCTAGCTCCTACGAGCAGTACTTC.

The rearrangement joins TRBV27 to TRBJ2-3; 12 nucleotides agree with TRBD2. CDR3 length: 15 amino acids. Germline trimming cut 2 bases from V and 7 bases from J; bases unmatched to any gene: 4. Germline V CDR1 and CDR2: MNHEY, SMNVEV (reference sequence). The CDR3 DNA reads as TGTGCCAGCAGTTTACTAGCGGGAGGGCCAAATACGCAGTATTTT. Translating gives CASSLLAGGPNTQYF.

A few counts support this clonotype. This chain's CDR3 is CASSLEIRQDTGETQYF. CDR3 in DNA: TGCGCCAGCAGCTTGGAGATCCGACAGGACACTGGAGAGACCCAGTACTTC. The V and J genes are TRBV5-1 and TRBJ2-5, with D perhaps TRBD1 (6 bases). Germline-derived CDR1 and CDR2 are SGHRS and YFSETQ. The V and J ends lost 0 bases and 4 bases respectively, with 19 bases between them. There are 17 residues in the CDR3. The whole variable domain, remainder taken from reference TRBV5-1 and TRBJ2-5, is KAGVTQTPRYLIKTRGQQVTLSCSPISGHRSVSWYQQTPGQGLQFLFEYFSETQRNKGNFPGRFSGRQFSNSRSEMNVSTLELGDSALYLCASSLEIRQDTGETQYFGPGTRLLVL.

The V and J genes are TRBV28 and TRBJ2-1; 10 bases are a match to TRBD2. The V gene end was trimmed by 9 bases and the J gene end by 7 bases; junction bases not matched to a gene: 12. CDR3 length: 15 residues. CDR1 and CDR2 from the germline V gene are MDHEN and SYDVKM. The CDR3 DNA reads as TGTGCCAGTATCCCTAGCGGGAGTATGGGGAATGAGCAGTTCTTC. Its translation is CASIPSGSMGNEQFF.

This clonotype was seen more than once but under ten times. This chain connects TRBV29-1 to TRBJ2-7; possibly TRBD2 for D (5 bases). Germline assignment: CDR1 SQVTM and CDR2 ANQGSEA. CDR3 length: 12 residues. V shed 3 bases and J shed 2 bases, with 8 bases lying between them. As DNA, the CDR3 is TGCAGCGTTGAGGTAGCGACCTACGAGCAGTACTTC. It translates to CSVEVATYEQYF.

There are a few counts of this clonotype. V usage is TRBV6-1 and J usage is TRBJ1-5; D uncertain. CDR1 and CDR2 (germline): MNHNS, SASEGT. This CDR3 is built from 15 residues. V was trimmed by 0 bases and J by 2 bases, leaving 8 bases between them. CDR3 in DNA: TGTGCCAGCAGTGAAGCAAGCCAGCGCAATCAGCCCCAGCATTTT. It codes for CASSEASQRNQPQHF.

V usage is TRBV20-1 and J usage is TRBJ2-4; TRBD1 is a possible D gene (5 bases). The J call may be incorrect, as the DNA end agrees better with TRBJ2-7. Germline lookup yields CDR1 DFQATT and CDR2 SNEGSKA (reference sequence). The CDR3 has 12 residues. This chain's CDR3 is CSAWGFLDEQYF. For the CDR3, the DNA is TGCAGTGCCTGGGGCTTTCTCGACGAGCAGTACTTC.

This clonotype was seen a handful of times. The gene calls are TRBV9 and TRBJ1-5; 9 bases are shared with TRBD1. The CDR3 has 15 residues. Germline-derived CDR1 and CDR2 are SGDLS and YYNGEE. Trimming at V came to 0 bases and at J to 6 bases, leaving 4 bases not matched to a gene. DNA for the CDR3: TGTGCCAGCAGCGTAGGGACAGGGGTAGGTCAGCCCCAGCATTTT. Its protein product is CASSVGTGVGQPQHF.

The chain combines TRBV24-1 with TRBJ2-2, with no clear D. The CDR3 loop spans 15 amino acids. The germline CDR1 and CDR2 sequences are KGHDR and SFDVKD. Trimming took 9 bases from V and 5 from J, leaving 18 bases between them. This chain's CDR3 is CATAFSGRQTGELFF. Written as DNA, the CDR3 is TGTGCCACCGCTTTTTCCGGACGGCAGACCGGGGAGCTGTTTTTT.

This clonotype was detected only a few times. The rearrangement links TRBV7-9 to TRBJ2-5; TRBD2 matches 7 bases. The V segment lost 4 bases and the J segment 4 bases; nucleotides outside the gene matches: 6. The germline V gene encodes CDR1 SEHNR and CDR2 FQNEAQ (reference sequence). CDR3 length: 14 residues. The DNA for the CDR3 is TGTGCCAGCAGCTCCGGGACTAATGGAGAGACCCAGTACTTC. It yields the protein CASSSGTNGETQYF.

The chain is built from TRBV3-1 and TRBJ2-7; weak D call: TRBD2 (5 bases). The tail of the sequence fits TRBJ2-5 better, so the J call may be wrong. The germline V gene has CDR1 LGHDT and CDR2 YNNKEL (reference sequence). The CDR3 runs to 13 residues. This CDR3 is CASSGSEQETQYF. For the CDR3, the DNA is TGTGCCAGCAGCGGGAGCGAACAAGAGACCCAGTACTTC.

This clonotype was seen a handful of times. The chain combines TRBV28 with TRBJ2-7; D is perhaps TRBD2 (5 bases). This CDR3 is 13 amino acids long. Per germline, CDR1 MDHEN and CDR2 SYDVKM. Trimming left V 3 bases short and J 3 bases short, with 9 bases between. CDR3 protein: CASSLGVDYEQYF. DNA of the CDR3: TGTGCCAGCAGTTTGGGAGTTGACTACGAGCAGTACTTC.

This clonotype was seen at least ten times. The chain couples TRBV12-3 or TRBV12-4 to TRBJ2-7; perhaps TRBD1 as D (5 bases). V was clipped by 6 bases and J by 0 bases, with 12 bases between them. CDR3 length: 14 residues. The chain's CDR3 is CASSLITGSYEQYF. CDR3 sequence (DNA): TGTGCCAGCAGCCTAATTACAGGCTCCTACGAGCAGTACTTC.

The J gene is TRBJ2-7, the V gene TRBV5-1, with TRBD1 identical over 7 bases. Germline V CDR1 and CDR2: SGHRS, YFSETQ. This CDR3 spans 16 amino acids. Unmatched junction bases numbered 12, after V lost 4 bases and J lost 2 bases. The CDR3 DNA follows: TGCGCCAGCAGCCGAACTCGGGACAGTCCGACCTACGAGCAGTACTTC. It translates to CASSRTRDSPTYEQYF.

V and J are TRBV28 and TRBJ2-3, with 9 bases aligning to TRBD2. The CDR3 consists of 17 residues. In germline, CDR1 is MDHEN, CDR2 SYDVKM. The V segment lost 6 bases and the J segment 0 bases; nucleotides outside the gene matches: 10. CDR3 loop: CASSPLQREASTDTQYF. CDR3 nucleotides: TGTGCCAGCAGCCCACTCCAGCGGGAGGCTAGCACAGATACGCAGTATTTT.

This clonotype was seen more than once but under ten times. This sequence joins TRBV12-3 or TRBV12-4 and TRBJ2-5; D possibly matches TRBD1 or TRBD2 (6 bases each). V gave up 5 bases and J gave up 1 base, with 14 bases separating them. The CDR3 spans 15 residues. The CDR3 is CASSPGGHLQETQYF. CDR3 DNA: TGTGCCAGCAGTCCCGGGGGACACCTCCAAGAGACCCAGTACTTC.

The gene calls are TRBV2 and TRBJ2-7; maybe TRBD2 (6 bases). The CDR3 totals 12 residues. The V end was cut by 3 bases, the J end by 5 bases, with 8 bases between. Looked up from germline, CDR1 is SNHLY and CDR2 is FYNNEI. DNA of the CDR3: TGTGCCAGCAGTGATCGGGGGAACGAGCAGTACTTC. Translating it yields CASSDRGNEQYF. Complete variable domain (other parts from reference TRBV2 and TRBJ2-7): EPEVTQTPSHQVTQMGQEVILRCVPISNHLYFYWYRQILGQKVEFLVSFYNNEISEKSEIFDDQFSVERPDGSNFTLKIRSTKLEDSAMYFCASSDRGNEQYFGPGTRLTVT.

This clonotype was detected a few times. The chain joins TRBV4-3 to TRBJ1-2, with 7 positions matching TRBD1. The CDR3 consists of 16 residues. V gave up 0 bases and J gave up 2 bases; unmatched junction bases: 6. Germline CDR1 reads LGHNA; CDR2 reads YSLEER. The CDR3 here is CASSQDRNRGNYGYTF. CDR3 nucleotides: TGCGCCAGCAGCCAAGATCGTAACAGGGGAAACTATGGCTACACCTTC.

The chain employs TRBV20-1 and TRBJ2-3; the match to TRBD2 covers 10 bases. The CDR3 spans 16 residues. Germline assignment: CDR1 DFQATT and CDR2 SNEGSKA (reference sequence). J gave up 4 bases and V 0 bases, and 7 bases lay outside the gene matches. CDR3 sequence reads: CSARDSSGRDADTQYF. The CDR3 DNA follows: TGCAGTGCTAGAGACTCTAGCGGGAGAGACGCAGATACGCAGTATTTT.

The chain combines TRBV20-1 with TRBJ2-5, with 11 bases aligning to TRBD2. The CDR3 spans 16 residues. CDR1 is DFQATT, CDR2 SNEGSKA, per germline (reference sequence). V dropped 3 bases and J dropped 6; count of bases not matched to a gene: 12. CDR3 protein: CSASHTSGSPRKTQYF. DNA for the CDR3: TGCAGTGCTAGCCATACTAGCGGGAGCCCCAGAAAGACCCAGTACTTC.

This clonotype occurred a few times. The J gene is TRBJ2-1, the V gene TRBV7-2, with 10 bases identical to TRBD2. J was trimmed by 0 bases and V by 3 bases; bases with no gene match: 14. The CDR3 totals 20 residues. The germline V gene has CDR1 SGHTA and CDR2 FQGNSA. The CDR3 reads CASSLERGTSDPSSYNEQFF. DNA of the CDR3: TGTGCCAGCAGCTTGGAGAGGGGGACTAGCGATCCGAGCTCCTACAATGAGCAGTTCTTC.

In its sample, this clonotype was seen a few times. The rearrangement links TRBV25-1 to TRBJ1-2, with D hard to call. The CDR3 is 13 amino acids. V was pared by 7 bases and J by 3 bases, with 12 bases between. CDR1 is MGHDK, CDR2 SYGVNS, per germline. In nucleotides, the CDR3 is TGTGCCAGCACCCAAGGAATTGACTATGGCTACACCTTC. This encodes CASTQGIDYGYTF.